This T cell receptor beta chain came from a study of shared clonotypes between healthy human individuals. Sequencing was performed with immunoSEQ multiplex PCR; in TCRdb, only in-frame clones are kept and a portion is missing. The sample consists of 400,000 to 550,000 clones, 70% to 80% of them appearing once. The CDR3 sequence is 17 residues long. Germline V gives CDR1 LNHDA, CDR2 SQIVND (reference sequence). Unmatched junction bases numbered 11, after V lost 1 base and J lost 4 bases. The chain carries TRBV19 and TRBJ1-1; 8 nucleotides align to TRBD1. The receptor comes from a woman aged 40 to 50 in good health. Some clones in this sample may be carry-over from other donors' samples. The sample comprised PBMCs. The CDR3 nucleotides read TGTGCCAGTAGTATAGTCTGGTCAGGGGGCGCGACCACTGAAGCTTTCTTT. As protein: CASSIVWSGGATTEAFF. The variable domain in full, completed from reference TRBV19 and TRBJ1-1, reads DGGITQSPKYLFRKEGQNVTLSCEQNLNHDAMYWYRQDPGQGLRLIYYSQIVNDFQKGDIAEGYSVSREKKESFPLTVTSAQKNPTAFYLCASSIVWSGGATTEAFFGQGTRLTVV.